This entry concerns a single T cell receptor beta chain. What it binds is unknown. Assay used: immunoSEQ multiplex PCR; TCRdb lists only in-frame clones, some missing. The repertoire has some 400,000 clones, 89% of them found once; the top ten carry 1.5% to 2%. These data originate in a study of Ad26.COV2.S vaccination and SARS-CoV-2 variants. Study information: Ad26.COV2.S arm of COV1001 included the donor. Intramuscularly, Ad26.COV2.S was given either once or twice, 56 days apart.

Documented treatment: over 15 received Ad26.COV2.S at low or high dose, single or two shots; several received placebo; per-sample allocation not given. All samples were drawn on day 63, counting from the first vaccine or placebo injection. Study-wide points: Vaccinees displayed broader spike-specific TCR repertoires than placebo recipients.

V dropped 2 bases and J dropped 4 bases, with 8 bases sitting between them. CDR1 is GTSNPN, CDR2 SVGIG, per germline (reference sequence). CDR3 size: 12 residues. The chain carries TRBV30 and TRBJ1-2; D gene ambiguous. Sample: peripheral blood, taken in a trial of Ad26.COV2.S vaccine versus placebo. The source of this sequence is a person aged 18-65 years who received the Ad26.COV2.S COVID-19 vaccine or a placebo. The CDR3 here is CAWSLTAYGYTF. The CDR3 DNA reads TGTGCCTGGAGTTTAACTGCCTATGGCTACACCTTC.